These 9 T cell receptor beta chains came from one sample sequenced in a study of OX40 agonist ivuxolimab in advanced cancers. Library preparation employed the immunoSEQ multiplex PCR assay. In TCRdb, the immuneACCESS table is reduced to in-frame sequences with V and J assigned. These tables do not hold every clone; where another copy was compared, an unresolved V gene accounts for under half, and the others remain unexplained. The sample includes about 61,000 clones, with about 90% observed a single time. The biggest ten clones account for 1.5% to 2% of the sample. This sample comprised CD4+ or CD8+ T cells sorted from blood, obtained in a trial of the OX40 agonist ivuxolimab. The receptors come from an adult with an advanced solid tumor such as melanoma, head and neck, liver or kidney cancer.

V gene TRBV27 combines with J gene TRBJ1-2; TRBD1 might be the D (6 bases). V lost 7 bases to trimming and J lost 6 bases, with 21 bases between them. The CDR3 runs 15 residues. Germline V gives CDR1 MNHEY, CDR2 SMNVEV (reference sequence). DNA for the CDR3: TGTGCCAGCACTGAGGGCCAGGGGCGGTTAAATGGCTACACCTTC. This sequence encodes CASTEGQGRLNGYTF.

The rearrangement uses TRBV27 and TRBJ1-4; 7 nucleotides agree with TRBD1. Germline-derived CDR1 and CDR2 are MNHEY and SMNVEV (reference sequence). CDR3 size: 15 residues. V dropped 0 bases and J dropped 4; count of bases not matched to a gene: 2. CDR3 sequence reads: CASSLSGQINEKLFF. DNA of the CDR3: TGTGCCAGCAGTTTATCGGGACAGATTAATGAAAAACTGTTTTTT.

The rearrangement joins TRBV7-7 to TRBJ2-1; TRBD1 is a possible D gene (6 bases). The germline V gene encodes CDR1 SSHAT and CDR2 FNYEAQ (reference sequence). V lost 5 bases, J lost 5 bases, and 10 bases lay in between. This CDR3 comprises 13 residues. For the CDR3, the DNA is TGTGCCAGCAGCAAAGACAGGCACAATGAGCAGTTCTTC. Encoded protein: CASSKDRHNEQFF. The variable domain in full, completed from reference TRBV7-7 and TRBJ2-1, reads GAGVSQSPRYKVTKRGQDVTLRCDPISSHATLYWYQQALGQGPEFLTYFNYEAQPDKSGLPSDRFSAERPEGSISTLTIQRTEQRDSAMYRCASSKDRHNEQFFGPGTRLTVL.

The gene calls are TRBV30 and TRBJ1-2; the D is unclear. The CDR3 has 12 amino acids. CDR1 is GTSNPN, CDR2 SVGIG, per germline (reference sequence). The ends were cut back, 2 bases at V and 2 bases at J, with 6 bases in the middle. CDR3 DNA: TGTGCCTGGAGTAAGGGCAACTATGGCTACACCTTC. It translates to CAWSKGNYGYTF. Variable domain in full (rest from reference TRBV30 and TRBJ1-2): SQTIHQWPATLVQPVGSPLSLECTVEGTSNPNLYWYRQAAGRGLQLLFYSVGIGQISSEVPQNLSASRPQDRQFILSSKKLLLSDSGFYLCAWSKGNYGYTFGSGTRLTVV.

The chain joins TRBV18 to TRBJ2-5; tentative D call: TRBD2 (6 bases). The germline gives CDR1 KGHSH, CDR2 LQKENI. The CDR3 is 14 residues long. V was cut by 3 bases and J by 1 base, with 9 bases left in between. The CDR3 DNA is TGTGCCAGCTCACCGGCGGGGAGCCAAGAGACCCAGTACTTC. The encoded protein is CASSPAGSQETQYF.

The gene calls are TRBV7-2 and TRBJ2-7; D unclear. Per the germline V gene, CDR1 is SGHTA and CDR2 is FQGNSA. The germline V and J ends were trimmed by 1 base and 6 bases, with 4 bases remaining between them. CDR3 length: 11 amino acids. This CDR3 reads CASSLGPEQYF. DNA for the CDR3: TGTGCCAGCAGCTTAGGGCCCGAGCAGTACTTC. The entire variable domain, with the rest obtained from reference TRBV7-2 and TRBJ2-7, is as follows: GAGVSQSPSNKVTEKGKDVELRCDPISGHTALYWYRQSLGQGLEFLIYFQGNSAPDKSGLPSDRFSAERTGGSVSTLTIQRTQQEDSAVYLCASSLGPEQYFGPGTRLTVT.

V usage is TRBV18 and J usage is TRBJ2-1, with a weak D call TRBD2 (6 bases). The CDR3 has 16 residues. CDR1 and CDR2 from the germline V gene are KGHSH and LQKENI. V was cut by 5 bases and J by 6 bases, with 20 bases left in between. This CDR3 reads CASSVRLSSDGNEQFF. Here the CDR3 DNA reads TGTGCCAGCTCAGTACGTTTATCTAGCGATGGCAATGAGCAGTTCTTC.

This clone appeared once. CDR3: CASSALAGDGGYTF. CDR3 bases: TGTGCCAGCTCCGCGCTCGCAGGGGATGGCGGCTACACCTTC. The genes are TRBV18 and TRBJ1-2; tentatively, D is TRBD1 (6 bases). CDR1 and CDR2 (germline): KGHSH, LQKENI. V gave up 6 bases and J gave up 8 bases, with 19 bases separating them. The CDR3 loop spans 14 amino acids.

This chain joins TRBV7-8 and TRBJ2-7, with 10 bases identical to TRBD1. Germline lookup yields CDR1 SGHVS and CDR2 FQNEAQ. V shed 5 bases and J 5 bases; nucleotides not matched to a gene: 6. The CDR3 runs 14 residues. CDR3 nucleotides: TGTGCCAGCAGCCCGGGACAGGGGTTCGACGAGCAGTACTTC. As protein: CASSPGQGFDEQYF.